These 10 T cell receptor beta chains were all obtained from the same sample, sequenced in a study of cytomegalovirus exposure and HLA in healthy donors (dated 2017 in TCRdb). The library was built by means of the immunoSEQ multiplex PCR assay. The multiplex PCR relied on a mix of 60 forward primers for TCR Vbeta segments and 13 reverse primers for TCR Jbeta segments. This is the immuneACCESS table as TCRdb keeps it, with only in-frame sequences that have V and J called. A part of the clones is gone; compared with another copy, unresolved V genes explain less than half, and the rest is unexplained. Within this sample are around 100,000 clones, with around three quarters of them counted one time only. The biggest ten clones account for around 7% of the sample. Material: PBMCs. The receptors derive from a man younger than 45 in good health and CMV-seronegative.

This chain connects TRBV6-5 to TRBJ1-1, with 7 bases identical to TRBD1. This CDR3 region has 13 residues. V shed 6 bases, J shed 6 bases, and the junction held 7 bases outside the gene matches. Germline CDR1 reads MNHEY; CDR2 reads SVGAGI. This CDR3 is CASREQGSAEAFF. CDR3 in DNA: TGTGCCAGCAGAGAACAGGGGTCGGCTGAAGCTTTCTTT.

This chain links TRBV7-9 with TRBJ2-5; TRBD2 matches at 7 bases. V was pared by 5 bases and J by 3 bases, with 9 bases of the junction left unmatched. The CDR3 is 15 amino acids. Germline V gives CDR1 SEHNR, CDR2 FQNEAQ (reference sequence). The CDR3 nucleotides read TGTGCCAGCAGCCCCCTAGGGGAGGGAGAAGAGACCCAGTACTTC. Translating it yields CASSPLGEGEETQYF.

There are a few counts of this clone. The chain uses TRBV28 and TRBJ1-4, with 10 positions matching TRBD1. The CDR3 is 16 residues long. V lost 1 base and J lost 4; bases outside the gene matches: 3. Germline values: CDR1 MDHEN, CDR2 SYDVKM. CDR3 DNA: TGTGCCAGCAGTTTATTCGGGACAGGGGATAATGAAAAACTGTTTTTT. Amino acid sequence: CASSLFGTGDNEKLFF.

The genes are TRBV15 and TRBJ1-3; tentatively, D is TRBD1 (6 bases). This CDR3 contains 18 residues. V was shortened by 0 bases and J by 2 bases, with 17 bases between the two germline ends. Per the germline V gene, CDR1 is LNHNV and CDR2 is YYDKDF (reference sequence). DNA for the CDR3: TGTGCCACCAGCAGAGATCGTCTCGGACAGTTTCCTGGAAACACCATATATTTT. This translates into CATSRDRLGQFPGNTIYF.

The chain carries TRBV25-1 and TRBJ1-1, with D tentatively TRBD1 (5 bases). The germline V gene has CDR1 MGHDK and CDR2 SYGVNS. This CDR3 comprises 16 residues. V was cut by 4 bases and J by 1 base, with 16 bases left in between. DNA for the CDR3: TGTGCCAGCAGTGCGGGGTACGGGGGAGCGAACACTGAAGCTTTCTTT. It yields the protein CASSAGYGGANTEAFF.

This rearrangement joins TRBV5-6 to TRBJ1-1; 12 nucleotides align to TRBD1. The CDR3 runs 15 residues. Germline CDR1 and CDR2: SGHDT and YYEEEE. V trimming: 4 bases; J trimming: 5 bases; junction bases outside the gene matches: 6. For the CDR3, the DNA is TGTGCCAGCAGCCGGGACAGGGGGCGGCGGACTGAAGCTTTCTTT. This translates into CASSRDRGRRTEAFF.

The chain couples TRBV7-2 to TRBJ2-7, with 11 bases aligning to TRBD2. This CDR3 contains 15 residues. Germline CDR1 and CDR2: SGHTA and FQGNSA. After removal of 5 bases from V and 5 bases from J, the junction contained 8 bases not matched to a gene. The CDR3 region has the DNA TGTGCCAGCAGCCCTCCGGGACTAGCGGCACACGAGCAGTACTTC. Translation: CASSPPGLAAHEQYF.

The CDR3 is CASSPWDRPNYGYTF. The CDR3 DNA reads TGTGCCAGCAGCCCTTGGGACAGGCCTAACTATGGCTACACCTTC. V usage is TRBV5-6 and J usage is TRBJ1-2, with 8 bases aligning to TRBD1. The ends lost 4 bases at V and 0 bases at J; junction bases unmatched: 5. CDR1 and CDR2 from the germline V gene are SGHDT and YYEEEE. This CDR3 comprises 15 residues.

V and J are TRBV19 and TRBJ1-2; D is possibly TRBD1 (6 bases). Trimming took 7 bases from V and 3 from J, leaving 12 bases between them. The CDR3 runs to 13 residues. Germline lookup yields CDR1 LNHDA and CDR2 SQIVND (reference sequence). The CDR3 region has the DNA TGTGCCAGTATCGGCAGGGGCGACTATGGCTACACCTTC. It specifies CASIGRGDYGYTF.

This clone is a singleton in its sample. V gene TRBV5-1 combines with J gene TRBJ2-5; D might be TRBD1 (6 bases). The length of the CDR3 is 14 residues. Germline loops: CDR1 SGHRS, CDR2 YFSETQ. Trimming shortened V by 7 bases and J by 0 bases, and 13 bases separated the two germline ends. The CDR3 is CASEQGNNQETQYF. The DNA for the CDR3 is TGCGCCAGCGAACAGGGTAACAACCAAGAGACCCAGTACTTC.